One T cell receptor (beta chain) is described in this entry. Its antigen remains unidentified. The data stem from a study of cytomegalovirus exposure and HLA in healthy donors. Study-wide points: The majority of CMV-associated TCR beta chains were reported as apparently HLA-restricted in a later analysis.

PCR was performed using 60 Vbeta and 13 Jbeta primers. The repertoire was sequenced with immunoSEQ multiplex PCR; TCRdb's copy has only in-frame clones and lacks some. Here the sample spans around 130,000 clones, about two thirds being singletons. Material: PBMCs. This TCR derives from a woman aged 55-70 years in good health and CMV-seropositive.

CDR3 nucleotide sequence: TGTGCCAGCAGCTTCAATCGGGTAGCGGGCACCGGGGAGCTGTTTTTT. Its translation is CASSFNRVAGTGELFF. The genes are TRBV7-9 and TRBJ2-2; 7 bases match TRBD2. J gave up 4 bases and V 3 bases, and 8 bases lay outside the gene matches. In germline, CDR1 is SEHNR, CDR2 FQNEAQ (reference sequence). CDR3 length: 16 amino acids.